This T cell receptor beta chain was observed in a study of shared clonotypes between healthy human individuals. About the study: Donors, aged 18 to 49, were a couple of women and a few men.

As regards this clone: The antigen is undetermined.

The study's findings and limits: Blood was the sole source, and tissue repertoires probably differ.

Here immunoSEQ multiplex PCR was the method, and the copy in TCRdb shows in-frame clones only, minus some. The data hold 600,000 to 750,000 clones, with roughly 88% observed a single time. Unmatched junction bases numbered 4, after V lost 2 bases and J lost 5 bases. The CDR3 extends over 15 amino acids. Germline V lookup: CDR1 SGHAT, CDR2 FQNNGV. This clonotype was obtained from a man aged 18 to 29 in good health. Some clones in this sample may be carry-over from other donors' samples. The rearrangement uses TRBV11-2 and TRBJ2-3, with 10 bases matching TRBD2. The sequencing input was memory CD8+ T cells from PBMCs. As for subset: CD45RO+ cells pooled with CCR7-negative TemRA cells. CDR3 sequence reads: CASSLIAGGGDTQYF. In DNA, the CDR3 is TGTGCCAGCAGCTTAATAGCGGGGGGAGGAGATACGCAGTATTTT.